This TCR beta chain emerged from a study of spatial heterogeneity in lung cancer. Broader study findings: Ubiquitous expanded tumor TCRs surfaced in blood more at resection than they did at follow-up.

Time point defined: sample taken at primary tumor resection. J was trimmed by 4 bases and V by 6 bases; bases with no gene match: 3. CDR3 length: 13 amino acids. TCRdb re-analysed the 5' RACE reads in MiXCR, keeping a single row per CDR3 protein. The data hold 39,000 or so distinct CDR3 sequences, with around 7.2% observed a single time. This clonotype was picked up many times. Its antigen is not known. Here the sequenced sample was PBMCs, taken at surgery. This sequence originates from a male donor with early-stage non-small cell lung cancer. V and J are TRBV12-3 or TRBV12-4 and TRBJ1-5; 7 bases are shared with TRBD1. The CDR3 sequence is CASSLTGNQPQHF. DNA for the CDR3: TGTGCCAGCAGCTTGACAGGGAATCAGCCCCAGCATTTT.